This T cell receptor (beta chain) was documented in a study of blood T cell repertoires in COVID-19. As for the study in general: PBMCs, B-cell-depleted T cells, or T cells provided the cDNA or gDNA that made up the material.

The germline V gene encodes CDR1 SEHNR and CDR2 FQNEAQ (reference sequence). J lost 6 bases, V lost 5 bases, and 7 bases had no gene match. The CDR3 extends over 16 amino acids. The study assigned cohorts using participant-reported clinical history. Either two negative PCRs, clearance, or symptom resolution qualified Cohort 3 donors as recovered. Here immunoSEQ multiplex PCR was the method, and the copy in TCRdb shows in-frame clones only, minus some. The table includes a few hundred thousand clones, 65% to 85% detected once. The rearrangement uses TRBV7-9 and TRBJ2-2; TRBD2 aligns across 12 bases. The TCR was taken from a man aged 45 to 65 who had recovered from COVID-19. Input material: PBMCs or T cells enriched from blood (not recorded which). This CDR3 is CASSPRLAGVPGELFF. The CDR3 DNA is TGTGCCAGCAGCCCTAGACTAGCGGGGGTGCCCGGGGAGCTGTTTTTT.